The 14 T cell receptor beta chains listed next were all sequenced from one sample in a study of blood T cell repertoires in COVID-19. The method was immunoSEQ multiplex PCR; TCRdb's version includes in-frame clones alone and lacks a portion of them. The sample has around 130,000 clones, about 74% seen once; the top ten hold 16%. The sample taken for sequencing was peripheral blood. Every receptor here comes from a man aged 50-60 years with acute or convalescent COVID-19.

The chain joins TRBV11-2 to TRBJ2-2, with D perhaps TRBD2 (7 bases). From germline, CDR1 is SGHAT and CDR2 FQNNGV. Deletions cut 0 bases from V and 6 bases from J, with 20 bases between. The CDR3 has 18 amino acids. CDR3 coding DNA: TGTGCCAGCAGCTTAGATCAGGGAGGGGGTTTTATCGCCGGGGAGCTGTTTTTT. Translated, it gives CASSLDQGGGFIAGELFF. Full variable domain (missing parts from reference TRBV11-2 and TRBJ2-2): EAGVAQSPRYKIIEKRQSVAFWCNPISGHATLYWYQQILGQGPKLLIQFQNNGVVDDSQLPKDRFSAERLKGVDSTLKIQPAKLEDSAVYLCASSLDQGGGFIAGELFFGEGSRLTVL.

The chain has TRBV27 and TRBJ1-2; 8 bases are shared with TRBD1. V lost 4 bases, J lost 4 bases, and 17 bases stayed unmatched. The CDR3 runs 18 residues. Per germline, CDR1 MNHEY and CDR2 SMNVEV (reference sequence). CDR3 sequence reads: CASSSGVVRGRTTYGYTF. For the CDR3, the DNA is TGTGCCAGCAGTTCCGGCGTGGTCAGGGGGCGTACGACCTATGGCTACACCTTC.

Here the CDR3 reads CSASPRSGANVLTF. CDR3 sequence (DNA): TGCAGTGCTAGTCCCCGCTCTGGGGCCAACGTCCTGACTTTC. The chain joins TRBV20-1 to TRBJ2-6, with D unresolved. Germline V lookup: CDR1 DFQATT, CDR2 SNEGSKA (reference sequence). The CDR3 contains 14 residues. V lost 3 bases and J lost 0, with 6 bases in between.

V gene TRBV5-5 combines with J gene TRBJ2-2; TRBD1 or TRBD2 may be the D gene (6 bases each). Trimming left V 4 bases short and J 0 bases short, with 10 bases between. CDR1 and CDR2 from the germline V gene are SGHKS and YYEKEE (reference sequence). CDR3 length: 15 amino acids. This chain's CDR3 is CASSLGGANTGELFF. The CDR3 region has the DNA TGTGCCAGCAGCCTGGGGGGCGCGAACACCGGGGAGCTGTTTTTT.

V usage is TRBV6-2 or TRBV6-3 and J usage is TRBJ2-3, with D maybe TRBD2 (5 bases). Trimming cost V 6 bases and J 1 base, with 17 bases left between them. Germline V gene data show CDR1 as MNHEY and CDR2 as SVGEGT. The CDR3 totals 16 residues. CDR3 sequence (DNA): TGTGCCAGCAGCGGACGAGCGGAGTACGGCACAGATACGCAGTATTTT. This codes for CASSGRAEYGTDTQYF.

This chain uses TRBV7-9 with TRBJ1-1, with D tentatively TRBD1 (5 bases). Per germline, CDR1 SEHNR and CDR2 FQNEAQ (reference sequence). This CDR3 has 13 residues. Trimming removed 4 bases at V and 1 base at J, with 7 bases between. The CDR3 region has the DNA TGTGCCAGCAGCTGGGGCGGGAACACTGAAGCTTTCTTT. It specifies CASSWGGNTEAFF.

This clone was detected once. The chain combines TRBV4-2 with TRBJ1-2; no clear D. Trimming shortened V by 1 base and J by 7 bases, and 10 bases separated the two germline ends. The CDR3 totals 13 residues. Germline V gene lookup returns CDR1 LGHNA and CDR2 YNFKEQ. The CDR3 DNA reads as TGTGCCAGCAGCCAAGTTGAAGGGAGTGGCTACACCTTC. The encoded protein is CASSQVEGSGYTF.

This rearrangement joins TRBV30 to TRBJ1-6; TRBD1 aligns across 7 bases. V lost 3 bases, J lost 8 bases, and 13 bases stayed unmatched. CDR3 length equals 16 residues. Germline CDR1 GTSNPN, CDR2 SVGIG (reference sequence). The CDR3 DNA sequence: TGTGCCTGGAGCGACCCCCAGGCAAGGGGGCATTCACCCCTCCACTTT. This encodes CAWSDPQARGHSPLHF. The full variable domain, rest sourced from reference TRBV30 and TRBJ1-6, is SQTIHQWPATLVQPVGSPLSLECTVEGTSNPNLYWYRQAAGRGLQLLFYSVGIGQISSEVPQNLSASRPQDRQFILSSKKLLLSDSGFYLCAWSDPQARGHSPLHFGNGTRLTVT.

Only a few counts were recorded for this clone. The V and J genes are TRBV19 and TRBJ1-2, with no clear D. CDR1 LNHDA and CDR2 SQIVND come from the germline V gene (reference sequence). The CDR3 length is 12 residues. Deletions cut 3 bases from V and 8 bases from J, with 10 bases between. CDR3 DNA sequence: TGTGCCAGTAGTATTGGGCATTGGGGCTACACCTTC. Protein: CASSIGHWGYTF.

The V call is TRBV5-1, the J call TRBJ2-3, with D tentatively TRBD2 (6 bases). Germline V gene data show CDR1 as SGHRS and CDR2 as YFSETQ. The CDR3 totals 16 residues. Trimming removed 0 bases from V and 2 bases from J, with 13 bases in between. CDR3 protein: CASSLGGGLITDTQYF. CDR3 coding DNA: TGCGCCAGCAGCTTGGGTGGGGGACTGATCACAGATACGCAGTATTTT.

The genes are TRBV30 and TRBJ2-1; TRBD1 is a possible D gene (8 bases). V lost 4 bases, J lost 2 bases, and 12 bases lay in between. Germline V gene data show CDR1 as GTSNPN and CDR2 as SVGIG (reference sequence). CDR3 length: 14 residues. CDR3 in amino acids: CAWTAGQAYNEQFF. DNA of the CDR3: TGTGCCTGGACAGCGGGACAGGCCTACAATGAGCAGTTCTTC.

The V gene is TRBV5-1, the J gene TRBJ2-1, with 11 bases fitting TRBD2. Germline CDR1 and CDR2: SGHRS and YFSETQ. The trim removed 2 bases at V and 9 bases at J, leaving 4 bases unmatched. The CDR3 covers 14 residues. The CDR3 DNA reads TGCGCCAGCAGCTTTAGCGGGGGGGCAGTTGAGCAGTTCTTC. It codes for CASSFSGGAVEQFF.

The chain couples TRBV27 to TRBJ2-7; 8 bases are a match to TRBD2. V shed 6 bases, J shed 7 bases, and the junction held 8 bases outside the gene matches. This CDR3 contains 13 residues. Germline V CDR1 and CDR2: MNHEY, SMNVEV (reference sequence). The chain's CDR3 is CASRPSGTREQYV. Here the CDR3 DNA reads TGTGCCAGCAGGCCCTCTGGGACTAGAGAGCAGTACGTC.

The chain combines TRBV5-1 with TRBJ2-2; a possible D gene is TRBD2 (6 bases). V was clipped by 4 bases and J by 3 bases, with 13 bases between them. The CDR3 contains 15 residues. Germline values: CDR1 SGHRS, CDR2 YFSETQ. The CDR3 DNA sequence: TGCGCCAGCAGCCCAACATGGGAGGACACCGGGGAGCTGTTTTTT. It yields the protein CASSPTWEDTGELFF.